This entry lists 8 T cell receptor beta chains sequenced from one sample in a study of early T cells in non-severe SARS-CoV-2 infection. TCRdb analysed the 5' RACE reads with MiXCR anew, one entry per CDR3 protein. The sample holds around 58,000 distinct CDR3 sequences; roughly 7.6% are singletons and the top ten take roughly a tenth. This specimen was whole blood, taken at baseline. All receptors derive from an adult who was a healthcare worker with PCR-confirmed SARS-CoV-2 infection or an uninfected control (not recorded which).

The chain has TRBV28 and TRBJ2-3; D possibly corresponds to TRBD2 (5 bases). The CDR3 has 14 amino acids. The germline V and J ends were trimmed by 3 bases and 1 base, with 8 bases remaining between them. Germline loops: CDR1 MDHEN, CDR2 SYDVKM. This chain's CDR3 is CASSLARGTDTQYF. CDR3 DNA sequence: TGTGCCAGCAGTTTGGCGCGGGGCACAGATACGCAGTATTTT.

This clonotype was counted at least ten times. This chain links TRBV7-2 with TRBJ1-2, with D maybe TRBD1 (5 bases). Trimming removed 5 bases at V and 2 bases at J, with 12 bases between. The CDR3 runs 14 residues. CDR1 is SGHTA and CDR2 is FQGNSA in the germline V gene. As DNA, the CDR3 is TGTGCCAGCAGCCGCAAGGGGCCGAACTATGGCTACACCTTC. This encodes CASSRKGPNYGYTF. Filled out from reference TRBV7-2 and TRBJ1-2, the complete variable domain reads GAGVSQSPSNKVTEKGKDVELRCDPISGHTALYWYRQSLGQGLEFLIYFQGNSAPDKSGLPSDRFSAERTGGSVSTLTIQRTQQEDSAVYLCASSRKGPNYGYTFGSGTRLTVV.

This clonotype occurred a few times. The rearrangement uses TRBV30 and TRBJ2-7, with TRBD1 identical over 10 bases. The CDR3 extends over 16 amino acids. Germline V gene lookup returns CDR1 GTSNPN and CDR2 SVGIG (reference sequence). Trimming cost V 4 bases and J 5 bases; bases outside gene matches: 14. The CDR3 is CAWTAGTGDGTDEQYF. The DNA of the CDR3 is TGTGCCTGGACCGCCGGGACAGGGGACGGCACGGACGAGCAGTACTTC.

This clonotype was seen a few times. The chain joins TRBV28 to TRBJ2-7, with no clear D. CDR1 and CDR2 (germline): MDHEN, SYDVKM. The CDR3 sequence is 14 residues long. With 4 bases removed from V and 6 bases from J, the gap between germline ends came to 16 bases. CDR3 nucleotide sequence: TGTGCCAGCAGTTCAGGTAGTGTTTTGGGCGAGCAGTACTTC. It codes for CASSSGSVLGEQYF.

This rearrangement joins TRBV18 to TRBJ1-4; D possibly corresponds to TRBD1 (5 bases). With 3 bases removed from V and 5 bases from J, the gap between germline ends came to 10 bases. CDR3 length equals 14 residues. The germline CDR1 and CDR2 sequences are KGHSH and LQKENI. CDR3 in DNA: TGTGCCAGCTCACCTCCAGGACAAAATGAAAAACTGTTTTTT. Its translation: CASSPPGQNEKLFF.

The table lists this clonotype with many counts. The rearrangement links TRBV19 to TRBJ1-1; TRBD1 matches at 8 bases. In germline, CDR1 is LNHDA, CDR2 SQIVND (reference sequence). CDR3 length: 16 residues. The V segment lost 3 bases and the J segment 4 bases; nucleotides outside the gene matches: 10. DNA of the CDR3: TGTGCCAGTAGTATCAGCAGATCAGGGGGCGTCACTGAAGCTTTCTTT. The encoded protein is CASSISRSGGVTEAFF.

This clonotype came up many times. The rearrangement uses TRBV29-1 and TRBJ2-1; D is perhaps TRBD1 or TRBD2 (5 bases each). V was shortened by 2 bases and J by 5 bases, with 10 bases between the two germline ends. Per the germline V gene, CDR1 is SQVTM and CDR2 is ANQGSEA. The CDR3 totals 13 residues. CDR3 amino acids: CSVERGLHNEQFF. CDR3 nucleotide sequence: TGCAGCGTTGAACGGGGCCTGCACAATGAGCAGTTCTTC.

This clonotype was found many times. One end of the junction varies from germline; a read error may be responsible. The chain joins TRBV7-7 to TRBJ2-3; 10 bases line up with TRBD2. CDR1 is SSHAT, CDR2 FNYEAQ, per germline (reference sequence). The CDR3 contains 18 residues. For the CDR3, the DNA is TGTGCTAGCAGCCTGGGGCTAGCGGGAGTTGGGGGCACAGATACGCAGTATTTT. It encodes CASSLGLAGVGGTDTQYF.